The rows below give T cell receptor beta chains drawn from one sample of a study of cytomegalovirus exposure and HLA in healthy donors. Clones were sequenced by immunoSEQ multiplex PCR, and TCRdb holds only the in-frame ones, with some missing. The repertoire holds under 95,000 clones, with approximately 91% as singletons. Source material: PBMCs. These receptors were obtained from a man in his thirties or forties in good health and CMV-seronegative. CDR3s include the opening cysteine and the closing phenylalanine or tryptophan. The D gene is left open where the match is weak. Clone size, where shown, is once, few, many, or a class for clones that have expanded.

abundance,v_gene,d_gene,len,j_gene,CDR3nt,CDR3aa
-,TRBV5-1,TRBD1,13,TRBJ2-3,TGCGCCAGCCTTGGGACAGGGCCAGATACGCAGTATTTT,CASLGTGPDTQYF
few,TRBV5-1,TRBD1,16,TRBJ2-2,TGCGCCAGCAGCCGAAATGGACAGGGCAACACCGGGGAGCTGTTTTTT,CASSRNGQGNTGELFF
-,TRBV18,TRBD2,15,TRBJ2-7,TGTGCCAGCTCACGGATACTAGCGGAGATCTACGAGCAGTACTTC,CASSRILAEIYEQYF
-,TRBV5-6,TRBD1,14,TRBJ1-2,TGTGCCAGCAGCTGGCGACAGGGGACGTATGGCTACACCTTC,CASSWRQGTYGYTF
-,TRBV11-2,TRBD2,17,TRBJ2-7,TGTGCCAGCAGCTCCCAAGTCGGGACTAGCGGTTACTACGAGCAGTACTTC,CASSSQVGTSGYYEQYF
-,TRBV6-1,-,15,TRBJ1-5,TGTGCCAGCAGCAGCCAGCGGATTAGCAATCAGCCCCAGCATTTT,CASSSQRISNQPQHF
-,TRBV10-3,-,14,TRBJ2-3,TGTGCCATCATCTTAACCGGGGTCGTAGATGAGCAGTATTTT,CAIILTGVVDEQYF
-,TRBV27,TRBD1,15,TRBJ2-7,TGTGCCAGCAGAGCCGGGACAGGGTATCCCTACGAGCAGTACTTC,CASRAGTGYPYEQYF
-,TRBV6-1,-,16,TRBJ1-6,TGTGCCAGCAGTGAAGAGGGCACAGGAGCGAATTCACCCCTCCACTTT,CASSEEGTGANSPLHF
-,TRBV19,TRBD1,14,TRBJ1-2,TGTGCCAGTAGTCCAGGACAGGGGGACTATGGCTACACCTTC,CASSPGQGDYGYTF
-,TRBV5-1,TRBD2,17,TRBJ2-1,TGCGCCAGCAGCTTGCGGCCTAGCGGGGGGGTTGACAATGAGCAGTTCTTC,CASSLRPSGGVDNEQFF
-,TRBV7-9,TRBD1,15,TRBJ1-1,TGTGCCAGCAGCTTATCGACCGGGACAGGGGTGGAAGCTTTCTTT,CASSLSTGTGVEAFF
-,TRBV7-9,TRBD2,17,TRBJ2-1,TGTGCCAGCAGCCCTGCTGAAAGCGGGAGCTCCTACAATGAGCAGTTCTTC,CASSPAESGSSYNEQFF
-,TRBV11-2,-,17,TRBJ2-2,TGTGCCAGCAGCCACCCGGTCGGGGGTGGGAGAGCCGGGGAGCTGTTTTTT,CASSHPVGGGRAGELFF
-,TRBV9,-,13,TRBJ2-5,TGTGCCAGCAGCTCCCGGGTAAGAGAGACCCAGTACTTC,CASSSRVRETQYF
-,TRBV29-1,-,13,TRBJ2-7,TGCAGCGCTGTGGGTGACAGTTCCTACGAGCAGTACTTC,CSAVGDSSYEQYF
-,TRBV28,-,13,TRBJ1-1,TGTGCCAGCAGTTTCTTACAGGGATTAGCAGCTTTCTTT,CASSFLQGLAAFF
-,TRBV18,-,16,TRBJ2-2,TGTGCCAGCTCACCTACCAGGGCCTCAGGGACCGGGGAGCTGTTTTTT,CASSPTRASGTGELFF
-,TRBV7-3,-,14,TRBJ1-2,TGTGCCAGCAGCCCAGAGTCAGGGAACTATGGCTACACCTTC,CASSPESGNYGYTF
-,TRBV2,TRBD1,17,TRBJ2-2,TGTGCCAGCAGCCCCAACCGACAGGGAATAAGGACCGGGGAGCTGTTTTTT,CASSPNRQGIRTGELFF
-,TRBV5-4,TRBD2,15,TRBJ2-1,TGTGCCAGCAGCCCGGCTGCGGGAGGGCCCTATGAGCAGTTCTTC,CASSPAAGGPYEQFF
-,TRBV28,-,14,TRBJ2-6,TGTGCCAGCAGGCCGGGAGCCGGGGCCAACGTCCTGACTTTC,CASRPGAGANVLTF
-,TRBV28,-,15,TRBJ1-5,TGTGCCAGCAGTGCGACAGGTTATAGCAATCAGCCCCAGCATTTT,CASSATGYSNQPQHF
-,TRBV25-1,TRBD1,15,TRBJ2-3,TGTGCCAGCAGTGATGGGACAGGGGTCACAGATACGCAGTATTTT,CASSDGTGVTDTQYF
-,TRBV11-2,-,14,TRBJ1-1,TGTGCCAGCAGCTTGTCAGGGGCGATAACTGAAGCTTTCTTT,CASSLSGAITEAFF
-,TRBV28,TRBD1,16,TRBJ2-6,TGTGCCAGCAGTTCGACAGGGGATACTGGGGCCAACGTCCTGACTTTC,CASSSTGDTGANVLTF
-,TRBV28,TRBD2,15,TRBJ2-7,TGTGCCAGCAGTTTACAAGCGGGGGGACCCTACGAGCAGTACTTC,CASSLQAGGPYEQYF
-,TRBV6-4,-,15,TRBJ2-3,TGTGCCAGCAGTGAAGAAGCGGACCGCACAGATACGCAGTATTTT,CASSEEADRTDTQYF
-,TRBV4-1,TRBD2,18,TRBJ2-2,TGCGCCAGCAGCCAACGGACTAGCGGGGGTAGGGTCGACGGGGAGCTGTTTTTT,CASSQRTSGGRVDGELFF
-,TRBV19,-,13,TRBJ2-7,TGTGCCAGTAGTATTCGGGGGACCTACGAGCAGTACTTC,CASSIRGTYEQYF
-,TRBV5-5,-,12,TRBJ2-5,TGTGCCAGCAGCCAGGGAGGCGAGACCCAGTACTTC,CASSQGGETQYF
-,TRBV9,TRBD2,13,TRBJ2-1,TGTGCCAGCAGCGTAATTGAGCGGGGAGAGCAGTTCTTC,CASSVIERGEQFF
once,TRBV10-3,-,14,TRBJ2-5,TGTGCCATCAGTACCGCCCCCAGCCAAGAGACCCAGTACTTC,CAISTAPSQETQYF
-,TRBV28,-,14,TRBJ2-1,TGTGCCAGCAGAAACCGGGACTCCCGGGGTGAGCAGTTCTTC,CASRNRDSRGEQFF
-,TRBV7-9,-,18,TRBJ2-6,TGTGCCAGCAGCTTAGCGCACAGGGTTCCCTCTGGGGCCAACGTCCTGACTTTC,CASSLAHRVPSGANVLTF
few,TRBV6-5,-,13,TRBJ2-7,TGTGCCAGCAGCCCCCCGGGTATCTACGAGCAGTACTTC,CASSPPGIYEQYF
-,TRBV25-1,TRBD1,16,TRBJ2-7,TGTGCCAGCAGTGAATTCTTGGTGACAGGGTCCTACGAGCAGTACTTC,CASSEFLVTGSYEQYF
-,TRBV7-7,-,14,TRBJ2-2,TGTGCTAGCAGCCAGGACGCGGGAATCGGGGAGCTGTTTTTT,CASSQDAGIGELFF
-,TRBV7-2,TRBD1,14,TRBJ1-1,TGTGCCAGCAGCTCCCAAACAGGGGGCACTGAAGCTTTCTTT,CASSSQTGGTEAFF
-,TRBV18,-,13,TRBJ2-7,TGTGCCAGCTCACCACGGTCCCAGAACGAGCAGTACTTC,CASSPRSQNEQYF
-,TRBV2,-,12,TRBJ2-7,TGTGCCAGCAGCCGAGCGGAGGGCGAGCAGTACTTC,CASSRAEGEQYF
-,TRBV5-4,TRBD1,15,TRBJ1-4,TGTGCCAGCAGCCTACGGACAGGAGAGAATGAAAAACTGTTTTTT,CASSLRTGENEKLFF